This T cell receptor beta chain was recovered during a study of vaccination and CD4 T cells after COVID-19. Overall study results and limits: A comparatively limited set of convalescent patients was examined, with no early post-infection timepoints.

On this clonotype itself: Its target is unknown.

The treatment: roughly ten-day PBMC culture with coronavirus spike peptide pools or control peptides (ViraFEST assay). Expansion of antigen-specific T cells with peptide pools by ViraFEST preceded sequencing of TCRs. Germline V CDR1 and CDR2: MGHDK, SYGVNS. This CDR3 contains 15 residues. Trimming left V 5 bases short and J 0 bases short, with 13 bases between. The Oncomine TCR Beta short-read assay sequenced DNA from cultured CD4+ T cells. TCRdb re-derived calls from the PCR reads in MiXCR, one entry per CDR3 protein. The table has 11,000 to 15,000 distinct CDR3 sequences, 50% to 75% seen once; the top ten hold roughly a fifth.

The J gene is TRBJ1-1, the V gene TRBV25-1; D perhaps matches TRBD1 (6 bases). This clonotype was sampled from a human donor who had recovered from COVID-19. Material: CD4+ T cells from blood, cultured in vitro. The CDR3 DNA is TGTGCCAGCAGTCCCCTGGACAGATTGAACACTGAAGCTTTCTTT. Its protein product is CASSPLDRLNTEAFF.